This TCR beta chain was recorded in a study of cytomegalovirus exposure and HLA in healthy donors. At the level of the study: Earlier sequencing of 150 million to 200 million T cells yielded roughly 100 million unique TCR beta sequences. Study conclusions and caveats: A classifier reportedly called cytomegalovirus status with high sensitivity and specificity. The authors excluded some V segments, including TRBV6-2 and TRBV6-3, as indistinguishable.

There are a few counts of this clone. Its target is not known. Researchers ran the PCR with 60 Vbeta and 13 Jbeta primers. In the original analysis: In a later analysis, the count reached about 75 million unique TCR beta chains, with roughly 9.9 million shared. Sequencing was performed with immunoSEQ multiplex PCR; in TCRdb, only in-frame clones are kept and a portion is missing. V and J calls and clone size are copied from that table; D and trimming were computed from the DNA. The top ten clones hold about 1.4% of a sample with some 200,000 clones, 60% to 85% of them seen once. This CDR3 has 15 amino acids. The ends were cut back, 8 bases at V and 6 bases at J, with 19 bases in the middle. CDR1 and CDR2 (germline): MNHEY, SVGAGI.

The receptor was isolated from a girl aged 10 to 17 in good health and CMV-seropositive. The chain couples TRBV6-5 to TRBJ1-4, with TRBD1 as a possible D gene (5 bases). The sequencing sample was made of PBMCs. CDR3 DNA: TGTGCCAGCCGTAAACAGGTCCTCATGGATGAAAAACTGTTTTTT. This sequence encodes CASRKQVLMDEKLFF.